What follows are 2 T cell receptor beta chains derived from one specimen sequenced in a study of cytomegalovirus exposure and HLA in healthy donors. PCR involved 60 Vbeta and 13 Jbeta primers. TCRdb's copy holds only in-frame clones and misses some; the assay was immunoSEQ multiplex PCR. The profile shows approximately 100,000 clones, roughly 69% of them singletons. Input material: PBMCs. The receptors stem from a man aged 45-60 years in good health and CMV-seropositive.

Concerning this clone itself: The final CDR3 position lacks the conserved phenylalanine or tryptophan, pointing to a likely read error. CDR3 residues: CASSPLGLGGYTL. CDR3 coding DNA: TGTGCCAGCAGCCCTTTAGGGTTGGGAGGCTACACCCTC. The genes are TRBV7-6 and TRBJ1-2, with D unclear. Trimming cost V 5 bases and J 8 bases, with 15 bases left between them. Germline V lookup: CDR1 SGHVS, CDR2 FNYEAQ. The CDR3 sequence is 13 residues long.

The chain carries TRBV6-1 and TRBJ2-2, with TRBD2 as a possible D gene (6 bases). The CDR3 loop spans 14 amino acids. Germline V gene lookup returns CDR1 MNHNS and CDR2 SASEGT. V shed 6 bases and J shed 8 bases, with 16 bases lying between them. The CDR3 DNA follows: TGTGCCAGCAGCGATCGGGGGTCGCGGGGGGAGCTGTTTTTT. This gives the protein CASSDRGSRGELFF.